This T cell receptor beta chain derives from a study of cytomegalovirus exposure and HLA in healthy donors. PCR involved 60 Vbeta and 13 Jbeta primers. Data came from immunoSEQ multiplex PCR; TCRdb stores just in-frame clones and leaves some out. The data hold approximately 200,000 clones, with approximately 81% observed a single time. Study results and limitations: The majority of TCR sequences were rare, yet some public TCRs appeared in many donors.

Germline values: CDR1 GTSNPN, CDR2 SVGIG (reference sequence). The V end lost 4 bases, the J end lost 9 bases, and 19 bases lay between the germline ends. The CDR3 covers 14 residues. Notes on this clone: The antigen is undetermined.

V usage is TRBV30 and J usage is TRBJ2-1; D gene uncertain. The source material was PBMCs. This clonotype was sampled from a woman aged 18-29 years in good health and CMV-seropositive. The CDR3 here is CAWTRSRPLREQFF. The CDR3 DNA is TGTGCCTGGACCCGGAGTCGTCCCCTTCGTGAGCAGTTCTTC.